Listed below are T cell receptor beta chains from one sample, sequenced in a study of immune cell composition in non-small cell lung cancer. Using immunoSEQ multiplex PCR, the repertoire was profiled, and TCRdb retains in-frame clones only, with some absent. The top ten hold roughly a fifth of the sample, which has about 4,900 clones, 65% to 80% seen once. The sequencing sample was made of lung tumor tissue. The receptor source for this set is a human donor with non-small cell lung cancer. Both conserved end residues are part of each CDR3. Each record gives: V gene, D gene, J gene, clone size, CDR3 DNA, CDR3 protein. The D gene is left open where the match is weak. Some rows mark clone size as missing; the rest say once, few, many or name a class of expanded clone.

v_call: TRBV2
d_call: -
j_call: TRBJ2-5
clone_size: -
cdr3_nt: TGTGCCAGCAGTGTTGACAGAGCCCAAGAGACCCAGTACTTC
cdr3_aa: CASSVDRAQETQYF

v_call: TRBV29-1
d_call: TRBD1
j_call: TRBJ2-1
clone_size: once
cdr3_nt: TGCAGCGTTGAAAGGACAGGCCATGAGCAGTTCTTC
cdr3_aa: CSVERTGHEQFF

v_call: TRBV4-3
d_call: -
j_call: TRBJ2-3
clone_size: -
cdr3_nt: TGCGCCAGCAGCCAAACCCAACGGGGCACAGATACGCAGTATTTT
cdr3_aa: CASSQTQRGTDTQYF

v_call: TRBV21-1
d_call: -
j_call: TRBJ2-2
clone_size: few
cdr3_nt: TGTGCCAGCAGCTCCCGGTGGACAGGGAAGAACACCGGGGAGCTGTTTTTT
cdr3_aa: CASSSRWTGKNTGELFF

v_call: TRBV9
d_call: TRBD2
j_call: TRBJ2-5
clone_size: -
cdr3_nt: TGTGCCAGCAGCGTAGAGGCCGGGAGGGGAGAGACCCAGTACTTC
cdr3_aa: CASSVEAGRGETQYF

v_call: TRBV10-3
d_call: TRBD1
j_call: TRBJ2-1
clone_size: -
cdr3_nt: TGTGCCATCAGTACCGGACAGGGGGCCTACAATGAGCAGTTCTTC
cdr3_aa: CAISTGQGAYNEQFF

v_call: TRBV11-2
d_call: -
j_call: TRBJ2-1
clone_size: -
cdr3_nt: TGTGCCAGCAGCTTCGCAGGAAGCTACAATGAGCAGTTCTTC
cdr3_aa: CASSFAGSYNEQFF

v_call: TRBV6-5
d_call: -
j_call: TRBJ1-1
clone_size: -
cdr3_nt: TGTGCCAGCAGTTACTCTGGGCCACCCACTGAAGCTTTCTTT
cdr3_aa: CASSYSGPPTEAFF

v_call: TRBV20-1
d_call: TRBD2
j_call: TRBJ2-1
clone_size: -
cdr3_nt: TGCAGTGGGTCACCGGGACTAGCGACGTTCTTC
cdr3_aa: CSGSPGLATFF

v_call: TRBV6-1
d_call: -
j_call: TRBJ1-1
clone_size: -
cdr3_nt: TGTGCCAGCAGTACAGGGCGGATGAACACTGAAGCTTTCTTT
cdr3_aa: CASSTGRMNTEAFF

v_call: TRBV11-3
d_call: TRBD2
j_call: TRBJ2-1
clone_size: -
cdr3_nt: TGTGCCAGCAGCCCCAGTGGGACTAGCGGGGGGAGAGACAATGAGCAGTTCTTC
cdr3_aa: CASSPSGTSGGRDNEQFF

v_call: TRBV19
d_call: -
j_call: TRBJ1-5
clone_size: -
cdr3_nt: TGTGCCAGTAGTATCTACCATAGCAATCAGCCCCAGCATTTT
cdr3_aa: CASSIYHSNQPQHF

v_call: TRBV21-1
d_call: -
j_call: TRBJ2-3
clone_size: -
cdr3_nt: TGTGCCAGCACTTTAGGGGGGACTAGTTTCACAGATACGCAGTATTTT
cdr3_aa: CASTLGGTSFTDTQYF

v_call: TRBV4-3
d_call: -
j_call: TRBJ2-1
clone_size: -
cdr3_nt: TGCGCCAGCAGCCAAGATCAGGGGCAGGGTGAGTTCTTC
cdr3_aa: CASSQDQGQGEFF

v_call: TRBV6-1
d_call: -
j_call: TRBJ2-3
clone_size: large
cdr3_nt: TGTGCCAGCAGTCCGGGCGGGACAGATACGCAGTATTTT
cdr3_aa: CASSPGGTDTQYF

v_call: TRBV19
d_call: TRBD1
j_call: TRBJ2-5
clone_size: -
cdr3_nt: TGTGCCAGTATCACACAGGGGTACCAAGAGACCCAGTACTTC
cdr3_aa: CASITQGYQETQYF

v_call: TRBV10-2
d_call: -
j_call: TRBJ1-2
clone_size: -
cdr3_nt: TGCGCCAGCGGACAGAACTATGGCTACACCTTC
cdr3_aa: CASGQNYGYTF

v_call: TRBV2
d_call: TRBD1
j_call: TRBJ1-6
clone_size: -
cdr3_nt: TGTGCCATCCGACAGGGGGGAAATTCACCCCTCCACTTT
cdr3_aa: CAIRQGGNSPLHF

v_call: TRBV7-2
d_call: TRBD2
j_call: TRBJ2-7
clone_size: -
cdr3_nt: TGTGCCAGCAGCCCGGGACTAGGATCCTACGAGCAGTACTTC
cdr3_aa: CASSPGLGSYEQYF

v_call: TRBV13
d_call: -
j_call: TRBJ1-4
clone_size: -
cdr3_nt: TGTGCCAGCAGCCCACAAAATGAGGGTGAAAAACTGTTTTTT
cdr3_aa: CASSPQNEGEKLFF

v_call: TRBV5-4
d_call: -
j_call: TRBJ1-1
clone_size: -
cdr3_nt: TGTGCCAGCAGCTTGGGAGGGGTTACAGGGAGAAACACTGAAGCTTTCTTT
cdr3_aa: CASSLGGVTGRNTEAFF

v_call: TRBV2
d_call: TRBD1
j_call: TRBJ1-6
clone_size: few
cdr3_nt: TGTGCCACCTTGGAGACAGGGGTCGGCGCCCTCCACTTT
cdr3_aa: CATLETGVGALHF

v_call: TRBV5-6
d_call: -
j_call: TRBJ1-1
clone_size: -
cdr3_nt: TGTGCCAGCAGCCCGGGGGTGACATACATGAACACTGAAGCTTTCTTT
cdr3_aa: CASSPGVTYMNTEAFF

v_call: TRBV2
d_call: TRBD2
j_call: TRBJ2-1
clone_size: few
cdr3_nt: TGTGCCAGCAGTGGGGGACTAGCGGGGTCGGTCTTC
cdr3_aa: CASSGGLAGSVF

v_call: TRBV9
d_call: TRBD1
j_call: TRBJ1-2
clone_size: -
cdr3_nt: TGTGCCAGCAGCGTTGGGGACAGTAACTATGGCTACACCTTC
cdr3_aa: CASSVGDSNYGYTF

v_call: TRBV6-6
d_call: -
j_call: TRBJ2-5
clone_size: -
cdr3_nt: TGTGCCAGCAGCCCTATTACGCAAGAGACCCAGTACTTC
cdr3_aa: CASSPITQETQYF

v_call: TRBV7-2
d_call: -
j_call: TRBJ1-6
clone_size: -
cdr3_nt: TGTGCCAGCAGCACAAGAAATTCACCCCTCCACTTT
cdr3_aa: CASSTRNSPLHF

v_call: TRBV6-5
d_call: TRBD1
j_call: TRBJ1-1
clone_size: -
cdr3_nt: TGTGCCAGCACCGGACAGGGTCGCACTGAAGCTTTCTTT
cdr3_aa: CASTGQGRTEAFF

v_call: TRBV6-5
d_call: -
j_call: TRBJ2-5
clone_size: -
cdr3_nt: TGTGCCAGCGCTCTGATGGGTGGGAGCAGGGAGACCCAGTACTTC
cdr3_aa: CASALMGGSRETQYF

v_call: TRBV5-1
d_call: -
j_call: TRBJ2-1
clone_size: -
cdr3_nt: TGCGCCAGCAGCTTGGAGGGACAAATCTCCTACAATGAGCAGTTCTTC
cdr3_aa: CASSLEGQISYNEQFF

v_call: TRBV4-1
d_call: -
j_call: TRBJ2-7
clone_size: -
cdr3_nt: TGCGCCAGCAGCCAAAAGACACCCGACTACGAGCAGTACTTC
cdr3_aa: CASSQKTPDYEQYF

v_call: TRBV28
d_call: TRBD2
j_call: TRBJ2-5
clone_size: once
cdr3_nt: TGTGCCAGCAGCCCAGCCGGGACTAGCGATGAGACCCAGTACTTC
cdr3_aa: CASSPAGTSDETQYF

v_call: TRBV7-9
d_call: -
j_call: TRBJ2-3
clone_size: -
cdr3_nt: TGTGCCAGCAGCTTGAGTAGCACGCTTACCACAGATACGCAGTATTTT
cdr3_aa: CASSLSSTLTTDTQYF

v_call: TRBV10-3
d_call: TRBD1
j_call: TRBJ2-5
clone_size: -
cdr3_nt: TGTGCCACCGAAGGGGGCGGAACCCAAGAGACCCAGTACTTC
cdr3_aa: CATEGGGTQETQYF

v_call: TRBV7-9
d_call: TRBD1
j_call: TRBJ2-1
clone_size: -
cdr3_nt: TGTGCCAGCAGCGTAACAAGAGACAGGGGGAATGAGCAGTTCTTC
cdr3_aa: CASSVTRDRGNEQFF

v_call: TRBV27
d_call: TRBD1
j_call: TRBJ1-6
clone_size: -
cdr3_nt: TGTGCCAGCGGACCGGACAGGGAAAACAATTCACCCCTCCACTTT
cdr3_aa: CASGPDRENNSPLHF

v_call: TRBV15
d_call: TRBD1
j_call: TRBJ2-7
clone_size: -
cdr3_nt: TGTGCCACCAGCCGGGACAGGGGGCTAGGCGAGCAGTACTTC
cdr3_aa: CATSRDRGLGEQYF

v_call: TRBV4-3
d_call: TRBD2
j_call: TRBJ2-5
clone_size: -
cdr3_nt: TGCGCCAGCAGCCAAGATCACGGCGGGGGGCTCCTCCAGGTGACCCAGTACTTC
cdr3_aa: CASSQDHGGGLLQVTQYF

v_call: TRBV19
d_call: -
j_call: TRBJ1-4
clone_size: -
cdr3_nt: TGTGCCAGTAGTATCGTAGGGGTCCGAGAAAAACTGTTTTTT
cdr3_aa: CASSIVGVREKLFF

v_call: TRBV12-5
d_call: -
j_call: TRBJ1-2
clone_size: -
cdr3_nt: TGTGCTAGTGGACAAACGACCGGGGGTGGCTACACCTTC
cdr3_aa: CASGQTTGGGYTF

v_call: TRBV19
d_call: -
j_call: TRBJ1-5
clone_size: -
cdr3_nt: TGTGCCAGTAGTATGAGACCCCCATCTCGCAGGGCGAGACAGCCCCAGCATTTT
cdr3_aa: CASSMRPPSRRARQPQHF

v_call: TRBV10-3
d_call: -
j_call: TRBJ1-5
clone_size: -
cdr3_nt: TGTGCCATCAGTGAGTCGACAGTTAGCAATCAGCCCCAGCATTTT
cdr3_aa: CAISESTVSNQPQHF

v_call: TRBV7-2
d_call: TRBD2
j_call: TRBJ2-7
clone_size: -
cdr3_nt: TGTGCCAGCAGCTTAGTGAGGCGGGGGGCCTCCTACGAGCAGTACTTC
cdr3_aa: CASSLVRRGASYEQYF

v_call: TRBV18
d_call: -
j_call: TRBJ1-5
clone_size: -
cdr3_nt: TGTGCCAGCTCACCCGACTGGTATCAGCCCCAGCATTTT
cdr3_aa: CASSPDWYQPQHF

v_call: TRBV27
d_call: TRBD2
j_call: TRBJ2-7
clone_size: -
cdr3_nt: TGTGCCAGCAGTTTATTTCTAGCGGGGGGCTACGAGCAGTACTTC
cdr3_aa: CASSLFLAGGYEQYF

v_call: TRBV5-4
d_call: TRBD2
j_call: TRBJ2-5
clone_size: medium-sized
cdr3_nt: TGTGCCAGCAGCTTGGAAGCGGGGCAAGAGACCCAGTACTTC
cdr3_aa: CASSLEAGQETQYF

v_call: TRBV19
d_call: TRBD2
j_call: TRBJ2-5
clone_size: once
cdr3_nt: TGTGCCAGTACCGCAGACGGGGGGGTAGAGACCCAGTACTTC
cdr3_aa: CASTADGGVETQYF

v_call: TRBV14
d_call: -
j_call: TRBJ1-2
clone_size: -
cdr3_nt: TGTGCCAGCAGCCAAGCGGGGATACATGGCTACACCTTC
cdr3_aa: CASSQAGIHGYTF

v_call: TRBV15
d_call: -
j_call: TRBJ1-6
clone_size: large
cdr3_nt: TGTGCCACCAGAAGGCCCGACAGTAATAATTCACCCCTCCACTTT
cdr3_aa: CATRRPDSNNSPLHF

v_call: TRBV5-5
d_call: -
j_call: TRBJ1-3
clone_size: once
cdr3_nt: TGTGCCAGCAGCTTGGTTCAGGGACGGAGGGACACCATATATTTT
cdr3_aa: CASSLVQGRRDTIYF

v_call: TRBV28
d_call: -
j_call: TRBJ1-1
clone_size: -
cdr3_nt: TGTGCCAGCAGTTTGGTAGGGAGGCAAGCTTTCTTT
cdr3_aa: CASSLVGRQAFF